Shown below are 21 T cell receptor beta chains from a single sample sequenced in a study of T cell responses to AZD1222 COVID-19 vaccine. Using immunoSEQ multiplex PCR, the repertoire was profiled, and TCRdb retains in-frame clones only, with some absent. The data contain about 93,000 clones, around 87% of them singletons. The sequencing here drew on peripheral blood, taken 28 days after the second AZD1222 dose. The receptors originated from an adult who received the AZD1222 COVID-19 vaccine.

V and J are TRBV6-5 and TRBJ1-4; possibly TRBD1 for D (6 bases). The CDR3 is made up of 14 amino acids. Germline loops: CDR1 MNHEY, CDR2 SVGAGI. V was pared by 2 bases and J by 6 bases, with 10 bases between. DNA of the CDR3: TGTGCCAGCAGTTACAGCAGGGGCGATGAAAAACTGTTTTTT. Translating gives CASSYSRGDEKLFF.

The gene calls are TRBV30 and TRBJ1-1; D unclear. Germline V gives CDR1 GTSNPN, CDR2 SVGIG (reference sequence). This CDR3 comprises 14 residues. V was trimmed by 0 bases and J by 3 bases, leaving 11 bases between them. The CDR3 loop reads CAWSVRGGYTEAFF. The CDR3 DNA sequence: TGTGCCTGGAGTGTACGGGGTGGGTACACTGAAGCTTTCTTT.

V gene TRBV2 combines with J gene TRBJ1-5; D unresolved. The V end was cut by 3 bases, the J end by 6 bases, with 12 bases between. The CDR3 loop spans 14 amino acids. Germline V CDR1 and CDR2: SNHLY, FYNNEI. The CDR3 protein is CASSDGRVGQPQHF. The CDR3, as DNA: TGTGCCAGCAGTGATGGTAGAGTCGGTCAGCCCCAGCATTTT.

The genes are TRBV6-1 and TRBJ1-4; unclear D gene. The CDR3 contains 16 residues. Germline V gene sequence: CDR1 MNHNS, CDR2 SASEGT. Trimming pared 2 bases from V and 8 bases from J, leaving 18 bases between. The CDR3 DNA reads TGTGCCAGCAGTGAACTGAGGGCCTCGCTCAGGGAAAAACTGTTTTTT. It specifies CASSELRASLREKLFF.

This chain joins TRBV2 and TRBJ1-2; D unresolved. This CDR3 spans 12 amino acids. Germline CDR1 SNHLY, CDR2 FYNNEI. V lost 6 bases to trimming and J lost 6 bases, with 11 bases between them. The CDR3 reads CASRQTLDGYTF. The CDR3 DNA follows: TGTGCCAGCAGACAGACGTTAGATGGCTACACCTTC. The full variable domain, its missing parts supplied by reference TRBV2 and TRBJ1-2, is EPEVTQTPSHQVTQMGQEVILRCVPISNHLYFYWYRQILGQKVEFLVSFYNNEISEKSEIFDDQFSVERPDGSNFTLKIRSTKLEDSAMYFCASRQTLDGYTFGSGTRLTVV.

CDR3 sequence (DNA): TGTGCCAGCAGTTACCAAGGACCCAATGAAAAACTGTTTTTT. Its translation: CASSYQGPNEKLFF. The rearrangement uses TRBV6-5 and TRBJ1-4; no clear D. The CDR3 spans 14 residues. Germline CDR1 MNHEY, CDR2 SVGAGI. The V end lost 2 bases, the J end lost 5 bases, and 9 bases lay between the germline ends.

The V and J genes are TRBV7-6 and TRBJ2-5; TRBD1 aligns across 7 bases. The V segment lost 5 bases and the J segment 4 bases; nucleotides outside the gene matches: 4. Germline-derived CDR1 and CDR2 are SGHVS and FNYEAQ. This CDR3 spans 13 amino acids. For the CDR3, the DNA is TGTGCCAGCAGCCCATGGACAGGAGAGACCCAGTACTTC. Its translation: CASSPWTGETQYF.

V usage is TRBV19 and J usage is TRBJ2-7, with TRBD2 as a possible D gene (5 bases). The CDR3 has 12 amino acids. Germline V lookup: CDR1 LNHDA, CDR2 SQIVND (reference sequence). V was pared by 3 bases and J by 4 bases, with 7 bases between. The CDR3 DNA is TGTGCCAGTAGTATCGGCGGGTACGAGCAGTACTTC. It specifies CASSIGGYEQYF.

The CDR3 region has the DNA TGTGCCAGCAGCCAAGTTGGGGGTTACTCTGGAAACACCATATATTTT. Encoded protein: CASSQVGGYSGNTIYF. The V gene is TRBV14, the J gene TRBJ1-3, with a weak D call TRBD1 (5 bases). Germline CDR1 SGHDN, CDR2 FVKESK. With 1 base removed from V and 0 bases from J, the gap between germline ends came to 10 bases. This CDR3 spans 16 amino acids.

As DNA, the CDR3 is TGTGCCAGCAGCTTAGAGGGGGCTTTGGCTTTCTTT. This encodes CASSLEGALAFF. The genes are TRBV5-6 and TRBJ1-1; 7 nucleotides line up with TRBD1. Per germline, CDR1 SGHDT and CDR2 YYEEEE. This CDR3 comprises 12 residues. V lost 2 bases, J lost 11 bases, and 6 bases stayed unmatched.

The chain links TRBV14 to TRBJ2-5; unclear D gene. The CDR3 runs to 11 residues. V gave up 3 bases and J gave up 5 bases, with 4 bases separating them. The V gene's germline CDR1 is SGHDN and CDR2 FVKESK. DNA of the CDR3: TGTGCCAGCAGCCAGCGGGAGACCCAGTACTTC. Translating it yields CASSQRETQYF. The whole variable domain, remainder taken from reference TRBV14 and TRBJ2-5, is EAGVTQFPSHSVIEKGQTVTLRCDPISGHDNLYWYRRVMGKEIKFLLHFVKESKQDESGMPNNRFLAERTGGTYSTLKVQPAELEDSGVYFCASSQRETQYFGPGTRLLVL.

The chain uses TRBV30 and TRBJ2-7; the match to TRBD2 covers 8 bases. This CDR3 is built from 13 residues. V gave up 5 bases and J gave up 6 bases; unmatched junction bases: 9. Germline CDR1 and CDR2: GTSNPN and SVGIG (reference sequence). CDR3 coding DNA: TGTGCCTGGTCCCCGGGACTAGAAGGCGAGCAGTACTTC. It translates to CAWSPGLEGEQYF. Combining the CDR3 with reference TRBV30 and TRBJ2-7 gives the whole variable domain SQTIHQWPATLVQPVGSPLSLECTVEGTSNPNLYWYRQAAGRGLQLLFYSVGIGQISSEVPQNLSASRPQDRQFILSSKKLLLSDSGFYLCAWSPGLEGEQYFGPGTRLTVT.

The chain carries TRBV21-1 and TRBJ2-1. TRBV21-1 is annotated as a pseudogene. The length of the CDR3 is 15 residues. The CDR3 DNA reads as TGTGCCACCAGAAATGGGGGTAGTTACCGCAATGAGCAGTTCTTC. As protein: CATRNGGSYRNEQFF.

The rearrangement joins TRBV5-6 to TRBJ1-4, with no clear D. V lost 4 bases to trimming and J lost 0 bases, with 7 bases between them. Looked up from germline, CDR1 is SGHDT and CDR2 is YYEEEE. CDR3 length: 14 amino acids. CDR3 residues: CASSIIATNEKLFF. The CDR3 DNA reads as TGTGCCAGCAGCATAATCGCAACTAATGAAAAACTGTTTTTT.

The chain employs TRBV12-3 or TRBV12-4 and TRBJ2-7, with 9 bases lining up with TRBD1. The CDR3 has 13 amino acids. V dropped 6 bases and J dropped 4; count of bases not matched to a gene: 4. CDR3: CASSSDRGYEQYF. DNA of the CDR3: TGTGCCAGCAGCTCCGACAGGGGGTACGAGCAGTACTTC.

The chain uses TRBV12-3 or TRBV12-4 and TRBJ1-2; D is undetermined. This CDR3 region has 11 residues. The V gene lost 7 bases and the J gene lost 7 bases, with 10 bases spanning the gap. The CDR3 here is CASMSIGGYTF. The CDR3, as DNA: TGTGCCAGCATGTCGATTGGTGGCTACACCTTC.

This chain links TRBV7-2 with TRBJ1-1; 11 bases match TRBD1. V trimming: 3 bases; J trimming: 5 bases; junction bases outside the gene matches: 8. The CDR3 extends over 16 amino acids. CDR1 is SGHTA, CDR2 FQGNSA, per germline. The CDR3: CASSLDRDRGSTEAFF. The CDR3 DNA reads TGTGCCAGCAGCTTGGACCGGGACAGGGGGTCGACTGAAGCTTTCTTT.

The chain joins TRBV18 to TRBJ2-1; 12 nucleotides match TRBD2. This CDR3 is built from 18 residues. Germline values: CDR1 KGHSH, CDR2 LQKENI. After removal of 1 base from V and 2 bases from J, the junction contained 6 bases not matched to a gene. CDR3 residues: CASSPLGLAGLPYNEQFF. The DNA for the CDR3 is TGTGCCAGCTCACCACTTGGACTAGCGGGGTTACCCTACAATGAGCAGTTCTTC.

J is TRBJ2-3 and V is TRBV19, with a tentative D call TRBD2 (5 bases). Germline values: CDR1 LNHDA, CDR2 SQIVND (reference sequence). This CDR3 region has 14 residues. V lost 2 bases to trimming and J lost 5 bases, with 11 bases between them. CDR3 amino acids: CASSIQVGIDTQYF. For the CDR3, the DNA is TGTGCCAGTAGTATACAAGTCGGGATAGATACGCAGTATTTT.

J is TRBJ2-2 and V is TRBV6-6; 7 nucleotides match TRBD1. J was trimmed by 2 bases and V by 2 bases; bases with no gene match: 2. The CDR3 runs 15 residues. Germline V CDR1 and CDR2: MNHNY, SVGAGI (reference sequence). The CDR3: CASSYGDSNTGELFF. CDR3 nucleotide sequence: TGTGCCAGCAGTTACGGGGACAGTAACACCGGGGAGCTGTTTTTT.

CDR3 sequence reads: CASSLSYDSGEETQYF. In nucleotides, the CDR3 is TGTGCCAGCAGCTTGAGTTATGATAGCGGAGAAGAGACCCAGTACTTC. The J gene is TRBJ2-5, the V gene TRBV5-4; a weak D match, TRBD2 (6 bases). The CDR3 spans 16 residues. Germline loops: CDR1 SGHNT, CDR2 YYREEE (reference sequence). V dropped 1 base and J dropped 3 bases, with 16 bases sitting between them. The entire variable domain, with the rest obtained from reference TRBV5-4 and TRBJ2-5, is as follows: ETGVTQSPTHLIKTRGQQVTLRCSSQSGHNTVSWYQQALGQGPQFIFQYYREEENGRGNFPPRFSGLQFPNYSSELNVNALELDDSALYLCASSLSYDSGEETQYFGPGTRLLVL.